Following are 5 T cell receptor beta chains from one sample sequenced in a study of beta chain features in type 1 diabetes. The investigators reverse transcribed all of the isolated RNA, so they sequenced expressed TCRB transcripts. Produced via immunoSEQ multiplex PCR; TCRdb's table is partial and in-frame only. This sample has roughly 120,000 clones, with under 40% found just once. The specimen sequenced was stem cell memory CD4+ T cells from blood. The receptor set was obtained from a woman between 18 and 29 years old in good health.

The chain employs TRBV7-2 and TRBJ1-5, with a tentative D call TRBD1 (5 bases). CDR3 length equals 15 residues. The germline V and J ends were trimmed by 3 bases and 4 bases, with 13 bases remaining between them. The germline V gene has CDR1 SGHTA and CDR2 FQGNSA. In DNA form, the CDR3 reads TGTGCCAGCAGCTTTCAGAAGGGGTGGAATCAGCCCCAGCATTTT. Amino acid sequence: CASSFQKGWNQPQHF. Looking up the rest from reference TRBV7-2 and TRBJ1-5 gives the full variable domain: GAGVSQSPSNKVTEKGKDVELRCDPISGHTALYWYRQSLGQGLEFLIYFQGNSAPDKSGLPSDRFSAERTGGSVSTLTIQRTQQEDSAVYLCASSFQKGWNQPQHFGDGTRLSIL.

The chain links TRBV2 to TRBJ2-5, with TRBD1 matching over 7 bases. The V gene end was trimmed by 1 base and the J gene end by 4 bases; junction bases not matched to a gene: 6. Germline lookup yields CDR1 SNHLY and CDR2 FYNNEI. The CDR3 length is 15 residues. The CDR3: CASSEGGTAGETQYF. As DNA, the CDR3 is TGTGCCAGCAGTGAAGGTGGGACAGCTGGAGAGACCCAGTACTTC.

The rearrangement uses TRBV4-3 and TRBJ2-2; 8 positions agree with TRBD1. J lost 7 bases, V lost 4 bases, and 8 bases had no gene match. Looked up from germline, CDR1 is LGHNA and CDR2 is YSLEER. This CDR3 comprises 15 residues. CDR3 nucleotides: TGCGCCAGCAGCCTCGTGACAGGGGTGTTCGGGGAGCTGTTTTTT. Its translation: CASSLVTGVFGELFF.

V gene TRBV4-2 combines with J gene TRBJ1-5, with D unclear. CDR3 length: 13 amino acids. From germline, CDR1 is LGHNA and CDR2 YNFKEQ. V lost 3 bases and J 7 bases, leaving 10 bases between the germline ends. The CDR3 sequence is CASSQTEGQPQHF. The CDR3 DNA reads TGTGCCAGCAGCCAGACCGAGGGCCAGCCCCAGCATTTT.

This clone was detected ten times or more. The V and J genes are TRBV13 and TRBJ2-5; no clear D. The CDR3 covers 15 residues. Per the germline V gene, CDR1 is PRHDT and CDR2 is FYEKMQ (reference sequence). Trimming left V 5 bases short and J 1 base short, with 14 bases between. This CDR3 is CASSAGTAIQETQYF. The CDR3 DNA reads TGTGCCAGCAGCGCCGGTACAGCAATCCAAGAGACCCAGTACTTC.